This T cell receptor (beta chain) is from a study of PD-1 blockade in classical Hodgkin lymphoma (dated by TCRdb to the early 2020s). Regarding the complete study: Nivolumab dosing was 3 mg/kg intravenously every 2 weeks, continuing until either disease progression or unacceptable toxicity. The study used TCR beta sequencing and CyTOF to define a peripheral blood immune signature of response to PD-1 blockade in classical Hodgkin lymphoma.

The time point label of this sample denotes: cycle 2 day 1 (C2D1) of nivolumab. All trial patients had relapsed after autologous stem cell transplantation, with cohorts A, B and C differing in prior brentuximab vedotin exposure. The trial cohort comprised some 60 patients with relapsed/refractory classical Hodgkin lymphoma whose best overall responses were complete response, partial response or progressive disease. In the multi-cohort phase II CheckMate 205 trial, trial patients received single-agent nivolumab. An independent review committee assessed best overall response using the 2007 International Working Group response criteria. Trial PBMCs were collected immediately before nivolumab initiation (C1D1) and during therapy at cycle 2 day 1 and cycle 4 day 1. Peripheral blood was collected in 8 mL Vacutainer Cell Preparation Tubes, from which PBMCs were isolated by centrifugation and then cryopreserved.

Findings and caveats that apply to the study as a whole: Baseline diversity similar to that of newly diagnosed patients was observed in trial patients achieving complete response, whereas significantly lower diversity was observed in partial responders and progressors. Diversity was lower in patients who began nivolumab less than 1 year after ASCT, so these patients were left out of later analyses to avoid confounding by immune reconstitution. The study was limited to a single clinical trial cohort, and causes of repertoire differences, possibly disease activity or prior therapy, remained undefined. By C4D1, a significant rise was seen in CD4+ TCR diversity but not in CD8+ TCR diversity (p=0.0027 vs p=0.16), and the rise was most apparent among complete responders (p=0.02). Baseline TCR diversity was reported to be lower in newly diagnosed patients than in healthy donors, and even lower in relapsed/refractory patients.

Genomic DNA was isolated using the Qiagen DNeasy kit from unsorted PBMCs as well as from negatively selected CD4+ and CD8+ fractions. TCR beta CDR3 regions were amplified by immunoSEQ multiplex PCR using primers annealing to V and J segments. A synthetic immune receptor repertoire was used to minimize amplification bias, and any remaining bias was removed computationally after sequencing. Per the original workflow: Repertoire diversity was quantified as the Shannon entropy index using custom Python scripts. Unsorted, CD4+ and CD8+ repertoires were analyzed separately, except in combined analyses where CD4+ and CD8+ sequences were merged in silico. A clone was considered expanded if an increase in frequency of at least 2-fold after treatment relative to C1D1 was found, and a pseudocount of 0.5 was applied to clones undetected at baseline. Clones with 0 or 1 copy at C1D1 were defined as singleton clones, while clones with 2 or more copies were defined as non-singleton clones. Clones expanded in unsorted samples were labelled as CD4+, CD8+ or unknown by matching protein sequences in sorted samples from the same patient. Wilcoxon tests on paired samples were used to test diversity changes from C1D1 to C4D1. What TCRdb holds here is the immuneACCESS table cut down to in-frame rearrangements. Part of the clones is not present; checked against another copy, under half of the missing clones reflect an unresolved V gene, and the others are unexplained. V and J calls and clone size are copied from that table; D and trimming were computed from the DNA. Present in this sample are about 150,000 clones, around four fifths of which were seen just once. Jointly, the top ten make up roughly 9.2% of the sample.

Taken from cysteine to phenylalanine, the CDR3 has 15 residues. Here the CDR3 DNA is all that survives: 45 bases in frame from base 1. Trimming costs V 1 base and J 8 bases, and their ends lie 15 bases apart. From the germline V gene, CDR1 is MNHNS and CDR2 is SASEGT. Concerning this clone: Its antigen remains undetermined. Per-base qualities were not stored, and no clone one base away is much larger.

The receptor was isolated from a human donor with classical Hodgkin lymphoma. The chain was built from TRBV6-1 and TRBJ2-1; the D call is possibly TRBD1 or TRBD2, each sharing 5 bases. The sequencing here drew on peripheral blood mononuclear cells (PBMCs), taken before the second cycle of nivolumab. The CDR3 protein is CASSEGQRWDDEQFF. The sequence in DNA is TGTGCCAGCAGTGAAGGCCAACGGTGGGACGATGAGCAGTTCTTC.